The sequence of this T cell receptor beta chain was determined in a study of T cells in Graves' hyperthyroidism and ophthalmopathy. About the study: Peripheral blood draws took place at initial diagnosis, ahead of any treatment.

Points from the study as a whole: Within blood appeared most thyroid clonotypes that had expanded above 0.001.

Using RNA transcripts as the source, TCR beta CDR3 regions were amplified. HTBI primers drove first-round RT-PCR of the TCR CDR3. One entry per CDR3 protein, called by TCRdb with MiXCR from the multiplex PCR reads. The data hold hundreds of thousands of distinct CDR3 sequences, with approximately 14% observed a single time. Comment on this clonotype: Its antigen is currently unknown. One end of the junction fails to match germline, which may point to a read error.

Looked up from germline, CDR1 is LGHNA and CDR2 is YNFKEQ. The CDR3 has 13 amino acids. In making diagnoses, clinical symptoms, serum thyroxine and TRAb, thyroid ultrasound and orbital computed tomography were all used. Fresh peripheral blood, around 10 ml of it, supplied the PBMCs. The receptor was isolated from a woman aged 25-40 years with Graves' hyperthyroidism that later progressed to Graves' ophthalmopathy. The sample taken for sequencing was blood. V is TRBV4-2 and J is TRBJ1-1; D ambiguous. This CDR3 is CASSPSGNTKAFF. In DNA, the CDR3 is TGTGCCAGCAGCCCTTCCGGGAACACTAAAGCTTTCTTT.